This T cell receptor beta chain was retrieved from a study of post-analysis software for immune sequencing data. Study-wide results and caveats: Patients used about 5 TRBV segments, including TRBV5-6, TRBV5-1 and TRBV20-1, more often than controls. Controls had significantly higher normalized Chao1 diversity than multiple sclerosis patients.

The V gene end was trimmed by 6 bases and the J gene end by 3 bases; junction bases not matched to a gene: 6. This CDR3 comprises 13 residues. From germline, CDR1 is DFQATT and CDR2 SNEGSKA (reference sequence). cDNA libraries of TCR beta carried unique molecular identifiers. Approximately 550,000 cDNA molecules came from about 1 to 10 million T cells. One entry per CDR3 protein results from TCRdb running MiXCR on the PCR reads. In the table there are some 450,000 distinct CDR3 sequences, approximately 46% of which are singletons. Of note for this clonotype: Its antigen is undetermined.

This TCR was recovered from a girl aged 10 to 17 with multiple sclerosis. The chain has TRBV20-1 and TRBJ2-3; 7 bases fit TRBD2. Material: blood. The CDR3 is CSASGVGTDTQYF. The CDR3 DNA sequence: TGCAGTGCCAGCGGGGTCGGGACAGATACGCAGTATTTT.